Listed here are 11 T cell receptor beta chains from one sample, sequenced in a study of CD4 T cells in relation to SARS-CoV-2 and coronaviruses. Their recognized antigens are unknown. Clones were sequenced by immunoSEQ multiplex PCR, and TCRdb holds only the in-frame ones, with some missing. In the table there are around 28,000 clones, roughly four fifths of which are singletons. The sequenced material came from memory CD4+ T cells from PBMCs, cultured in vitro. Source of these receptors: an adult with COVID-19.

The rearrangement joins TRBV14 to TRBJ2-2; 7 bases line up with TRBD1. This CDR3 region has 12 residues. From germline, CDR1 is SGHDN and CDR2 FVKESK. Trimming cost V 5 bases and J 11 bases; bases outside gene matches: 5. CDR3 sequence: CASSYGTAELFF. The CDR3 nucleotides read TGTGCCAGCAGCTACGGGACAGCCGAGCTGTTTTTT.

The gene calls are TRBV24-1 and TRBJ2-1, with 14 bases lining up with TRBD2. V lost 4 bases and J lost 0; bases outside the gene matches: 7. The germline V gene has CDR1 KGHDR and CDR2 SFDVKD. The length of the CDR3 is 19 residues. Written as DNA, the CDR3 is TGTGCCACCAGTGAGGGACTAGCGGGAGTCCGGGGCTCCTACAATGAGCAGTTCTTC. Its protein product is CATSEGLAGVRGSYNEQFF.

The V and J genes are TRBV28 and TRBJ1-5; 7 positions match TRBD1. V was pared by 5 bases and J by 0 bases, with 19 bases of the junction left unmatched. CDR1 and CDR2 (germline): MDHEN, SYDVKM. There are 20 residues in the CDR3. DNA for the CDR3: TGTGCCAGCAGTCCGCCAACAGGGGCGTCGGTTCTCTATAGCAATCAGCCCCAGCATTTT. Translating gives CASSPPTGASVLYSNQPQHF.

CDR3 in DNA: TGTGCCAGCAGCCCGGACAGGGCGGGGTACGAGCAGTACTTC. Its protein product is CASSPDRAGYEQYF. The chain employs TRBV7-2 and TRBJ2-7, with TRBD1 matching 8 bases. Germline assignment: CDR1 SGHTA and CDR2 FQGNSA. The CDR3 is 14 residues long. The trim removed 5 bases at V and 4 bases at J, leaving 7 bases unmatched.

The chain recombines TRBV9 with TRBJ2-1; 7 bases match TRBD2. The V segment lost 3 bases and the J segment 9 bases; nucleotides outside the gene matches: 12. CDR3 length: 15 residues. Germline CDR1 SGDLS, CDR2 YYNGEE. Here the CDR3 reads CASSGLGGGIAEQFF. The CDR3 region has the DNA TGTGCCAGCAGCGGGCTGGGGGGAGGGATAGCTGAGCAGTTCTTC.

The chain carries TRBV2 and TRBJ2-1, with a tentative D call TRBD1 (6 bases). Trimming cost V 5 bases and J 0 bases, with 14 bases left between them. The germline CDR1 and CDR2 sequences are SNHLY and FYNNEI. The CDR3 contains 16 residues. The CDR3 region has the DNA TGTGCCAGCAGTAAACAGGGAACGAGCTCCTACAATGAGCAGTTCTTC. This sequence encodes CASSKQGTSSYNEQFF.

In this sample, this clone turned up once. The CDR3: CASSLGSSGDNEQFF. The CDR3 nucleotides read TGTGCCAGCAGCTTAGGATCTAGCGGAGACAATGAGCAGTTCTTC. The chain employs TRBV11-3 and TRBJ2-1; the match to TRBD2 covers 7 bases. This CDR3 comprises 15 residues. Germline lookup yields CDR1 SGHNT and CDR2 YENEEA. V trimming: 1 base; J trimming: 5 bases; junction bases outside the gene matches: 5.

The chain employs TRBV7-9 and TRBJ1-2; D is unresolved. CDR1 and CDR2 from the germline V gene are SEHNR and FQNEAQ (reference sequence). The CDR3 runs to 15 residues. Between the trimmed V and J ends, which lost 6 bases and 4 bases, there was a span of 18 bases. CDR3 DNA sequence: TGTGCCAGCAGTCCACCGAACACAGACGGCTATGGCTACACCTTC. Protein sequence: CASSPPNTDGYGYTF.

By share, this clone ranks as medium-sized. CDR3 nucleotides: TGTGCCAGCAGCTTAGCGCACTTGTACAATGAGCAGTTCTTC. Amino acid sequence: CASSLAHLYNEQFF. This chain links TRBV7-8 with TRBJ2-1; unclear D gene. Germline lookup yields CDR1 SGHVS and CDR2 FQNEAQ. The CDR3 covers 14 residues. The ends were cut back, 0 bases at V and 4 bases at J, with 7 bases in the middle.

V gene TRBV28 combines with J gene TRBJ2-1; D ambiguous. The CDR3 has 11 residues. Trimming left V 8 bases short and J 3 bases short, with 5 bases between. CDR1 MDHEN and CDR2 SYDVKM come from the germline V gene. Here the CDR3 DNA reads TGTGCCAGCGCGCTCTACAATGAGCAGTTCTTC. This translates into CASALYNEQFF.

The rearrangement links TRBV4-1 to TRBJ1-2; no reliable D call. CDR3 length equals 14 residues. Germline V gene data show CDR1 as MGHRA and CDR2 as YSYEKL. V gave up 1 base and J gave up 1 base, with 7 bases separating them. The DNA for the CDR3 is TGCGCCAGCAGCCAAGTCAGGAATAACTATGGCTACACCTTC. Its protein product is CASSQVRNNYGYTF.